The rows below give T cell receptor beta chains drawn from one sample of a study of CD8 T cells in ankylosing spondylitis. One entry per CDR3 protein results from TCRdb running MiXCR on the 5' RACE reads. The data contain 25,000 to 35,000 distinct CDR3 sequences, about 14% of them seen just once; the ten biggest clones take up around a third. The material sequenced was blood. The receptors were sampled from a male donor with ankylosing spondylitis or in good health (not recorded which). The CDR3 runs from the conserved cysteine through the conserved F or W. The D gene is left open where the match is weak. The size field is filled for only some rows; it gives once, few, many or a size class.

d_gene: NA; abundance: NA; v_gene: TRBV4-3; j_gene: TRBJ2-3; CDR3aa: CASSPELGVTDTQYF; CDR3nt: TGCGCCAGCAGCCCGGAGTTGGGGGTCACAGATACGCAGTATTTT
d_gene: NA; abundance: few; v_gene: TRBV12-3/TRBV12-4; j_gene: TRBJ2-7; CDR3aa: CASSAYYEQYF; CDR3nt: TGTGCCAGCAGTGCCTACTACGAGCAGTACTTC
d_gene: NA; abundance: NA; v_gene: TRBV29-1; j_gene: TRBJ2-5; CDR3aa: CSLGGGQETQYF; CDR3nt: TGCAGCCTCGGTGGGGGACAAGAGACCCAGTACTTC
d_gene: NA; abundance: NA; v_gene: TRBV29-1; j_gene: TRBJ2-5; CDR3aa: CSVAGTLGETQYF; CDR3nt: TGCAGCGTTGCCGGGACTCTCGGAGAGACCCAGTACTTC
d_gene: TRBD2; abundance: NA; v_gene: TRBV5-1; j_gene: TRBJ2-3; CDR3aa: CASSHNGGTSGDTQYF; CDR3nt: TGCGCCAGCAGCCATAACGGCGGGACTAGCGGAGATACGCAGTATTTT
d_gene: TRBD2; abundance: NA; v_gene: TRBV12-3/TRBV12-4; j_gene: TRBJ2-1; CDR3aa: CASSPRAGAEQFF; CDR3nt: TGTGCCAGCAGCCCCAGGGCGGGAGCTGAGCAGTTCTTC
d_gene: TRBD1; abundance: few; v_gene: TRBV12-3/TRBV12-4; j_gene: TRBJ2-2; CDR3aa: CASTMQGAGTGELFF; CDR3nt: TGTGCCAGCACTATGCAGGGGGCTGGCACCGGGGAGCTGTTTTTT
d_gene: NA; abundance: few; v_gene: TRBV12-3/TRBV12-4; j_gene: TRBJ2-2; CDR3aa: CASRVGGVNTGELFF; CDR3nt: TGTGCCAGCAGAGTAGGGGGGGTAAACACCGGGGAGCTGTTTTTT
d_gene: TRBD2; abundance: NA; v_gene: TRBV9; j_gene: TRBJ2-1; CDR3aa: CASSVTGLAYNEQFF; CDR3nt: TGTGCCAGCAGCGTAACGGGACTAGCATACAATGAGCAGTTCTTC
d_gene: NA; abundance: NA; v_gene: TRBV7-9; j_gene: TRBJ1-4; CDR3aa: CASSLVVGPDHEKLFF; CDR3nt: TGTGCCAGCAGCTTAGTGGTGGGTCCAGACCATGAAAAACTGTTTTTT
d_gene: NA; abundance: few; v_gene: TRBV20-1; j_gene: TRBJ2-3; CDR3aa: CSARWLPSTDTQYF; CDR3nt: TGCAGTGCCCGGTGGCTTCCAAGCACAGATACGCAGTATTTT
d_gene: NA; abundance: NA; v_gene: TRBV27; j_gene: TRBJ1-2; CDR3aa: CASSTRGIYGYTF; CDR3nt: TGTGCCAGCAGCACCCGGGGAATTTATGGCTACACCTTC
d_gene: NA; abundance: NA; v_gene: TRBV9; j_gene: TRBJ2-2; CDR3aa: CASSLRDLPTGELFF; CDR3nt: TGTGCCAGCAGCCTTCGGGACCTACCTACCGGGGAGCTGTTTTTT
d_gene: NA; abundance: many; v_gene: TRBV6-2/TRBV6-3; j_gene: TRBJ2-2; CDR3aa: CASTVGEVNTGELFF; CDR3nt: TGTGCCAGCACGGTCGGGGAGGTAAACACCGGGGAGCTGTTTTTT